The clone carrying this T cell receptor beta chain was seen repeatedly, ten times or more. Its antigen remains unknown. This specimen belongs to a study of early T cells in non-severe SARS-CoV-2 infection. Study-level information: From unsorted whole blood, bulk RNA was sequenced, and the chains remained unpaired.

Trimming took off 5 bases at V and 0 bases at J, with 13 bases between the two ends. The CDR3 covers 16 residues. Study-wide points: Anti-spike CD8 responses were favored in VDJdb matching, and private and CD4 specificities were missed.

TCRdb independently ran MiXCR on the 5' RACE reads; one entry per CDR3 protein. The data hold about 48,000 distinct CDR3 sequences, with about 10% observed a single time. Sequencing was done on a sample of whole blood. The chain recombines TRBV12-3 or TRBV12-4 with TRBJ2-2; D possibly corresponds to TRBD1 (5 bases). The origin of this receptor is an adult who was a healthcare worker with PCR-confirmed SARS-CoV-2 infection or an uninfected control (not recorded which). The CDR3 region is CASSPVGHTNTGELFF. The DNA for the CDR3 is TGTGCCAGCAGTCCCGTGGGGCATACGAACACCGGGGAGCTGTTTTTT.